This T cell receptor (beta chain) was profiled in a study of blood T cell repertoires in COVID-19. Across the whole study: The samples span acute and convalescent COVID-19 from the United States, Italy and Spain.

Recruitment covered about two dozen US areas and drew participants whose ages spanned 18 to 89 years. Before being deemed recovered, Cohort 3 donors had two negative PCRs, clearance, or symptom resolution. Clones were sequenced by immunoSEQ multiplex PCR, and TCRdb holds only the in-frame ones, with some missing. The sample holds some 400,000 clones, about 89% seen once. Germline lookup yields CDR1 DFQATT and CDR2 SNEGSKA (reference sequence). Trimming pared 0 bases from V and 10 bases from J, leaving 9 bases between. The CDR3 has 11 residues. Sequencing input: PBMCs or T cells enriched from blood (not recorded which). This clonotype was sampled from a young man who had recovered from COVID-19. This chain uses TRBV20-1 with TRBJ1-1; TRBD1 might be the D (6 bases). CDR3 protein: CSARDRGSAFF. In DNA, the CDR3 is TGCAGTGCTAGAGACAGGGGCTCAGCTTTCTTT.